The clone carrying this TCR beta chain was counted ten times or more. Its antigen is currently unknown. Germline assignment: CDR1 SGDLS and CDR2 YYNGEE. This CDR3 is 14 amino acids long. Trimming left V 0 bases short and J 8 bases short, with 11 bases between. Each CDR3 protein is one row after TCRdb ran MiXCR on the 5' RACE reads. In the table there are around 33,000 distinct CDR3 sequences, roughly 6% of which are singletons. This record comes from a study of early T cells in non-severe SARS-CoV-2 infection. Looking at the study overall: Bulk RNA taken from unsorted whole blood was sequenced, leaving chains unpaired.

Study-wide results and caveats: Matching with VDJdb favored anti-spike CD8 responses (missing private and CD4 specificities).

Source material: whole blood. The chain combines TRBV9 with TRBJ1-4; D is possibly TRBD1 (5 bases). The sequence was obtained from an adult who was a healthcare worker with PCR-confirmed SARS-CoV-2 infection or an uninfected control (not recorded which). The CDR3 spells CASSVGQGKEKLFF. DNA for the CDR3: TGTGCCAGCAGCGTAGGTCAGGGAAAAGAAAAACTGTTTTTT.